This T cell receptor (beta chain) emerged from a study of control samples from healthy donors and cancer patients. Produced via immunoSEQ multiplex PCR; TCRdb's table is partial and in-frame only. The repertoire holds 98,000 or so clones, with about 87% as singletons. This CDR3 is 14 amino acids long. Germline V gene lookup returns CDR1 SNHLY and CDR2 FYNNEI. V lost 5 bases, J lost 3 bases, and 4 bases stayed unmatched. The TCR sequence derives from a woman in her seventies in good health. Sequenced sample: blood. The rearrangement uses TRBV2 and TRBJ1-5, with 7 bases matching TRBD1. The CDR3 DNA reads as TGTGCCAGCAGTCCCACAGGGGCCAATCAGCCCCAGCATTTT. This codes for CASSPTGANQPQHF. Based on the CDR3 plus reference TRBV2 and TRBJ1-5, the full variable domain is EPEVTQTPSHQVTQMGQEVILRCVPISNHLYFYWYRQILGQKVEFLVSFYNNEISEKSEIFDDQFSVERPDGSNFTLKIRSTKLEDSAMYFCASSPTGANQPQHFGDGTRLSIL.